The rows below give T cell receptor beta chains drawn from one sample of a study of blood T cells in healthy people across ages. TCRdb used MiXCR to reprocess the 5' RACE reads, holding one entry per CDR3 protein. Of approximately 690,000 distinct CDR3 sequences in the sample, less than 45% were seen once. The specimen was blood. Receptor source: a man at least 80 years old in good health. CDR3s include the opening cysteine and the closing phenylalanine or tryptophan. D genes are given only for firm matches. Clone size is given for some rows only: seen once, a few or many times, or a class if the clone is expanded.

>TRBV6-2/TRBV6-3|few|TRBJ2-1|-
TGTGCCAGCAGTTACTCGGGGGGTTTGGGGGGCGAGTTCTTC
CASSYSGGLGGEFF
>TRBV20-1|many|TRBJ2-5|-
TGCAGTGCTAGAGTCCCAGGCGCTCAAGAGACCCAGTACTTC
CSARVPGAQETQYF
>TRBV7-9|-|TRBJ2-5|-
TGTGCCAGCAGCTTAGGAACCCAAGGGTTCCGGGGGGAGACCCAGTACTTC
CASSLGTQGFRGETQYF
>TRBV5-1|many|TRBJ2-6|-
TGCGCCAGCAGCTTGATGGGACGCAGGATCTCTGGGGCCAACGTCCTGACTTTC
CASSLMGRRISGANVLTF
>TRBV20-1|-|TRBJ2-2|TRBD1
TGCAGTGCCAGCCGACAGGGTCGAGTTGACACCGGGGAGCTGTTTTTT
CSASRQGRVDTGELFF
>TRBV20-1|-|TRBJ1-2|TRBD1
TGCAGTGCTAGTGGTACAGGGGTTGTGTATGGCTACACCTTC
CSASGTGVVYGYTF
>TRBV15|-|TRBJ2-1|TRBD2
TGTGCCGCCAGCAGAGATAACCCCCTAGCGGGAGGCGAGCAGTTCTTC
CAASRDNPLAGGEQFF
>TRBV5-6|-|TRBJ1-5|TRBD1
TGTGCCAGCAGCTTCTGGACAGGGTTTCGGAGTGGCAATCAGCCCCAGCATTTT
CASSFWTGFRSGNQPQHF
>TRBV27|few|TRBJ2-7|TRBD2
TGTGCCAGCAGTTTCTCTACCGGGACTAGGTACGAGCAGTACTTC
CASSFSTGTRYEQYF
>TRBV20-1|-|TRBJ1-1|-
TGCAGTGCTAGTAACAGATACACTGAAGCTTTCTTT
CSASNRYTEAFF
>TRBV7-2|-|TRBJ2-7|-
TGTGCCAGCAGCTTAGGCCCGGACAGCAACTACGAGCAGTACTTC
CASSLGPDSNYEQYF
>TRBV27|-|TRBJ2-5|-
TGTGCCAGCAGTGGGGGGCGATGGATCACGTCCGAGACCCAGTACTTC
CASSGGRWITSETQYF
>TRBV20-1|-|TRBJ2-7|-
TGCAGTGCAGCACGGACAGCGTCCTACGAGCAGTACTTC
CSAARTASYEQYF
>TRBV10-3|-|TRBJ2-7|TRBD2
TGTGCCATCAGCCCTTCTAGCCGGCGGGGGAGAGGCGAGCAGTACTTC
CAISPSSRRGRGEQYF
>TRBV28|-|TRBJ2-7|-
TGTGCCAGCAGGCCCGGGGGGCCCATCTCCTACGAGCAGTACTTC
CASRPGGPISYEQYF
>TRBV29-1|many|TRBJ2-1|TRBD1
TGCAGCGTTGCAACCGGGACAGGGGCCTACAATGAGCAGTTCTTC
CSVATGTGAYNEQFF
>TRBV7-6|-|TRBJ2-2|-
TGTGCCAGCAGCTCGACGCTCGGCGGGCTGTTTTTT
CASSSTLGGLFF
>TRBV5-6|-|TRBJ2-7|TRBD2
TGTGCCAGCAGCGGGAGCGGGAGTGTCTGGGGCGAGCAGTACTTC
CASSGSGSVWGEQYF
>TRBV7-9|-|TRBJ2-5|TRBD1
TGTGCCTGCAGCTTACAGGGGGCTAGAGAGACCCAGTACTTC
CACSLQGARETQYF
>TRBV14|-|TRBJ1-6|-
TGTGCCAGCAGCCAAGACGGCAGGGGCAATTCACCCCTCCACTTT
CASSQDGRGNSPLHF
>TRBV4-1|-|TRBJ1-1|TRBD1
TGCGCCAGCAGCCAAGGTCCGTTAACAGGGGGCACTGAAGCTTTCTTT
CASSQGPLTGGTEAFF
>TRBV28|-|TRBJ1-1|TRBD1
TGTGCCAGCAGTTTTCGCAGGGGGATCCCTGAAGCTTTCTTT
CASSFRRGIPEAFF
>TRBV5-1|-|TRBJ2-3|-
TGCGCCAGCAGCTTTTTGGAGGGGATGAGTCGAACAGATACGCAGTATTTT
CASSFLEGMSRTDTQYF
>TRBV7-9|few|TRBJ2-1|TRBD1
TGTGCCAGCAGTAAGACCGGGACAGGGGCCTACAATGAGCAGTTCTTC
CASSKTGTGAYNEQFF
>TRBV6-2/TRBV6-3|-|TRBJ2-6|TRBD1
TGTGCTGATTGGACAGGCGCTGGGGCCAACGTCCTGACTTTC
CADWTGAGANVLTF
>TRBV5-1|-|TRBJ2-1|TRBD2
TGCGCCAGCAGCGCCGGACTAGTGGGCGATGAGCAGTTCTTC
CASSAGLVGDEQFF
>TRBV20-1|-|TRBJ2-7|-
TGCAGTGCCACGCAACAAGGAGCCTACAATGAGCAGTACTTC
CSATQQGAYNEQYF
>TRBV5-1|-|TRBJ2-5|TRBD2
TGCGCCAGCAGCGTTAGCGGGAGGAGGAATGAGCAGTACTTC
CASSVSGRRNEQYF
>TRBV6-2/TRBV6-3|few|TRBJ2-5|TRBD1
TGTGCCAGCAAGGGGACAGCACAAGAGACCCAGTACTTC
CASKGTAQETQYF
>TRBV20-1|-|TRBJ2-1|TRBD2
TGCAGTGCTAGGGTCCCGGGGACTAGCGGGACTGAGCAGTTCTTC
CSARVPGTSGTEQFF
>TRBV6-2/TRBV6-3|-|TRBJ2-1|TRBD2
TGTGCCAGCAGAGCGGAGACTAGCGGGGGGCTCAACTCCTACAATGAGCAGTTCTTC
CASRAETSGGLNSYNEQFF
>TRBV27|few|TRBJ2-7|TRBD2
TGTGCCAGCAGTTCAATGACTTCTAGCGGGAGACGGGCCGAGCAGTACTTC
CASSSMTSSGRRAEQYF
>TRBV15|-|TRBJ2-3|-
TGTGCCACCAGCAGAGATTTAATGGGTCAGGGACTCACAGATACGCAGTATTTT
CATSRDLMGQGLTDTQYF
>TRBV7-3|-|TRBJ2-1|-
TGTGCCAGCAGCTTAACGGGTCTAGAGGGTAGTGAGCAGTTCTTC
CASSLTGLEGSEQFF
>TRBV11-3|few|TRBJ2-5|-
TGTGCCAGCAGCTTAAGTGGAGGGGGCGCAGCAGAGACCCAGTACTTC
CASSLSGGGAAETQYF
>TRBV7-2|-|TRBJ1-5|-
TGTGCCAGCAGCTTATCAGGGCTGGGAGGTCAGCCCCAGCATTTT
CASSLSGLGGQPQHF
>TRBV18|-|TRBJ1-5|-
TGTGCCAGCTCACCAGGTCTTCCGCCCCAGCCCCAGCATTTT
CASSPGLPPQPQHF
>TRBV5-1|few|TRBJ2-5|-
TGCGCCAGCAGCTTGTTCTCGGAACAAGAGACCCAGTACTTC
CASSLFSEQETQYF